The 15 T cell receptor beta chains reported below all come from one sample, sequenced in a study of blood T cell repertoires in COVID-19. Assay used: immunoSEQ multiplex PCR; TCRdb lists only in-frame clones, some missing. This sample yields around 99,000 clones, of which over 70% are seen a single time; approximately 8.9% belongs to the top ten. The specimen was peripheral blood. The receptors were sampled from a man aged 45-65 years who had recovered from COVID-19.

V usage is TRBV7-9 and J usage is TRBJ1-1; 11 bases map to TRBD1. The CDR3 runs to 17 residues. The V gene end was trimmed by 2 bases and the J gene end by 4 bases; junction bases not matched to a gene: 9. Germline CDR1 reads SEHNR; CDR2 reads FQNEAQ (reference sequence). The chain's CDR3 is CASSLPLGQGAVTEAFF. The CDR3 DNA follows: TGTGCCAGCAGCTTACCGCTTGGACAGGGGGCGGTCACTGAAGCTTTCTTT.

The gene calls are TRBV10-3 and TRBJ2-6; 8 bases line up with TRBD1. Germline values: CDR1 ENHRY, CDR2 SYGVKD. Unmatched junction bases numbered 9, after V lost 11 bases and J lost 0 bases. There are 16 residues in the CDR3. The CDR3 region has the DNA TGTGCCTCTAAGCCGGGACAGGTCTCTGGGGCCAACGTCCTGACTTTC. This gives the protein CASKPGQVSGANVLTF.

This clone was counted a few times. This sequence joins TRBV7-2 and TRBJ2-1; tentatively, D is TRBD2 (5 bases). The germline gives CDR1 SGHTA, CDR2 FQGNSA. The CDR3 spans 14 residues. Trimming took off 1 base at V and 6 bases at J, with 10 bases between the two ends. Here the CDR3 DNA reads TGTGCCAGCAGCTTAGACCCGGGAAGCAATGAGCAGTTCTTC. Protein: CASSLDPGSNEQFF.

The chain is built from TRBV9 and TRBJ2-1; 9 bases are shared with TRBD1. This CDR3 has 15 amino acids. Per the germline V gene, CDR1 is SGDLS and CDR2 is YYNGEE. Unmatched junction bases numbered 8, after V lost 3 bases and J lost 7 bases. The CDR3 here is CASSGEDRGMNEQFF. DNA of the CDR3: TGTGCCAGCAGCGGAGAGGACAGGGGTATGAATGAGCAGTTCTTC. Complete variable domain (other parts from reference TRBV9 and TRBJ2-1): DSGVTQTPKHLITATGQRVTLRCSPRSGDLSVYWYQQSLDQGLQFLIQYYNGEERAKGNILERFSAQQFPDLHSELNLSSLELGDSALYFCASSGEDRGMNEQFFGPGTRLTVL.

This chain joins TRBV4-2 and TRBJ1-1, with TRBD1 as a possible D gene (6 bases). Germline CDR1 reads LGHNA; CDR2 reads YNFKEQ. The CDR3 has 16 residues. Trimming left V 3 bases short and J 0 bases short, with 14 bases between. This CDR3 is CASSQERTALNTEAFF. CDR3 nucleotides: TGTGCCAGCAGCCAGGAAAGGACAGCGCTGAACACTGAAGCTTTCTTT.

CDR3 region: CASSVPAGGPNTGELFF. DNA for the CDR3: TGTGCCAGCAGCGTCCCCGCGGGGGGGCCAAACACCGGGGAGCTGTTTTTT. This chain uses TRBV9 with TRBJ2-2; 9 nucleotides match TRBD2. CDR1 is SGDLS and CDR2 is YYNGEE in the germline V gene. Trimming took 2 bases from V and 2 from J; bases not matched to a gene: 7. The CDR3 is 17 residues long. The whole variable domain, filled in from reference TRBV9 and TRBJ2-2, reads DSGVTQTPKHLITATGQRVTLRCSPRSGDLSVYWYQQSLDQGLQFLIQYYNGEERAKGNILERFSAQQFPDLHSELNLSSLELGDSALYFCASSVPAGGPNTGELFFGEGSRLTVL.

This CDR3 reads CAISEHGSSYEQYF. CDR3 nucleotide sequence: TGTGCCATCAGTGAACACGGGTCCTCCTACGAGCAGTACTTC. The chain is built from TRBV10-3 and TRBJ2-7; D call uncertain. CDR3 length: 14 amino acids. Looked up from germline, CDR1 is ENHRY and CDR2 is SYGVKD. V shed 3 bases and J shed 0 bases, with 9 bases lying between them.

The chain has TRBV3-1 (or the pseudogene TRBV3-2) and TRBJ1-6, with a possible D match to TRBD1 (6 bases). The length of the CDR3 is 15 residues. The germline gives CDR1 LGHDT, CDR2 YNNKEL (reference sequence). Trimming removed 1 base at V and 9 bases at J, with 13 bases between. For the CDR3, the DNA is TGTGCCAGCAGCCAAGGGCAGGGGTTCGGTTCACCCCTCCACTTT. Its protein is CASSQGQGFGSPLHF.

The chain uses TRBV9 and TRBJ2-1, with TRBD2 matching over 10 bases. The CDR3 contains 16 residues. The germline CDR1 and CDR2 sequences are SGDLS and YYNGEE. V shed 0 bases, J shed 7 bases, and the junction held 7 bases outside the gene matches. CDR3 DNA sequence: TGTGCCAGCAGCGTAGGAAGCGGGGGGGCCTGGAATGAGCAGTTCTTC. Its translation is CASSVGSGGAWNEQFF.

The chain couples TRBV27 to TRBJ2-7, with 7 bases matching TRBD2. V was pared by 2 bases and J by 2 bases, with 3 bases of the junction left unmatched. CDR1 MNHEY and CDR2 SMNVEV come from the germline V gene (reference sequence). This CDR3 contains 14 residues. The DNA for the CDR3 is TGTGCCAGCAGTTTAAGCGGGGCCACCTACGAGCAGTACTTC. Protein product: CASSLSGATYEQYF.

This clone was seen a handful of times. The V and J genes are TRBV4-3 and TRBJ2-1; possible D gene TRBD2, 5 bases. The germline CDR1 and CDR2 sequences are LGHNA and YSLEER. Trimming took 0 bases from V and 6 from J, leaving 15 bases between them. This CDR3 contains 16 residues. The CDR3 nucleotides are TGCGCCAGCAGCCAAGATGGCGTCTCCGGGGTCAATGAGCAGTTCTTC. Translation gives CASSQDGVSGVNEQFF.

The chain has TRBV2 and TRBJ1-2, with a weak D call TRBD1 (5 bases). Germline lookup yields CDR1 SNHLY and CDR2 FYNNEI. V lost 2 bases, J lost 8 bases, and 9 bases lay in between. The CDR3 has 12 residues. The CDR3 protein is CASSERGRGYTF. CDR3 DNA sequence: TGTGCCAGCAGTGAAAGGGGTAGGGGCTACACCTTC.

The chain links TRBV19 to TRBJ2-1; 12 bases map to TRBD2. Germline CDR1 LNHDA, CDR2 SQIVND (reference sequence). The CDR3 totals 17 residues. Losses at the gene ends were 3 bases for V and 1 base for J; bases not matched to a gene: 4. The CDR3 DNA reads as TGTGCCAGTAGTATGTTTGGACTAGCGGGATCCTACAATGAGCAGTTCTTC. Protein: CASSMFGLAGSYNEQFF.

In DNA, the CDR3 is TGTGCCACCAGCAGAGTGGGCGGGGGGGCGTCAGATACGCAGTATTTT. Protein product: CATSRVGGGASDTQYF. J is TRBJ2-3 and V is TRBV15, with TRBD2 matching over 9 bases. Germline CDR1 reads LNHNV; CDR2 reads YYDKDF (reference sequence). The CDR3 length is 16 residues. J lost 4 bases, V lost 1 base, and 6 bases had no gene match.

This chain joins TRBV30 and TRBJ2-5; the D gene is possibly TRBD2 (5 bases). V dropped 7 bases and J dropped 4 bases, with 13 bases sitting between them. CDR3 size: 12 residues. Germline V gene sequence: CDR1 GTSNPN, CDR2 SVGIG (reference sequence). CDR3 region: CASGLFPETQYF. The CDR3 nucleotides read TGTGCCTCCGGACTTTTTCCAGAGACCCAGTACTTC.